The clone carrying this T cell receptor (beta chain) was observed a few times. These data originate in a study of control samples from healthy donors and cancer patients. Sequencing used immunoSEQ multiplex PCR; TCRdb keeps in-frame clones, though not all of them. The data contain fewer than 200,000 clones, less than 95% of them singletons. The CDR3 loop spans 16 amino acids. With 1 base removed from V and 0 bases from J, the gap between germline ends came to 13 bases. The germline gives CDR1 SQVTM, CDR2 ANQGSEA. Sample: PBMCs. The chain combines TRBV29-1 with TRBJ2-1, with unresolved D. The clonotype originates from a man in his sixties with colorectal cancer. The CDR3 DNA sequence: TGCAGCGTTGAAGGGACCCCCGAGAGCTCCTACAATGAGCAGTTCTTC. Its translation: CSVEGTPESSYNEQFF.